Listed here are 16 T cell receptor beta chains from one sample, sequenced in a study of cytomegalovirus exposure and HLA in healthy donors. Primers for the PCR totalled 60 Vbeta and 13 Jbeta. Only in-frame clones appear in the TCRdb table, and some are missing; sequencing was by immunoSEQ multiplex PCR. Of more than 110,000 clones detected, about 80% appear once; the ten largest clones hold 4% to 5%. The sample was PBMCs. The origin of the receptors is a man aged 40-49 years in good health and CMV-seropositive.

The V gene is TRBV10-3, the J gene TRBJ2-1, with 7 bases matching TRBD2. The germline gives CDR1 ENHRY, CDR2 SYGVKD. This CDR3 contains 14 residues. The V and J ends lost 7 bases and 5 bases, in that order; junction bases with no gene match: 8. This CDR3 reads CAIKGLGKNNEQFF. DNA of the CDR3: TGTGCCATCAAAGGACTAGGCAAGAACAATGAGCAGTTCTTC.

The chain links TRBV7-9 to TRBJ1-2; the match to TRBD1 covers 8 bases. CDR3 length: 18 amino acids. Germline CDR1 SEHNR, CDR2 FQNEAQ (reference sequence). V gave up 5 bases and J gave up 4 bases; unmatched junction bases: 18. This CDR3 reads CASSLPRDRRGGGYGYTF. In DNA, the CDR3 is TGTGCCAGCAGCCTTCCTAGGGACAGGCGAGGAGGCGGCTATGGCTACACCTTC.

This clone occurred a few times. One end of the junction varies from germline; a read error may be responsible. Distinct nucleotide sequences in the sample also encode this CDR3. J is TRBJ1-3 and V is TRBV7-7; unclear D gene. The V gene's germline CDR1 is SSHAT and CDR2 FNYEAQ (reference sequence). The CDR3 covers 13 residues. CDR3 bases: TGTGCTAGCAGCTTGAGCTCTGGAAACACCATATATTTT. Its translation: CASSLSSGNTIYF. The full variable domain, completed using reference TRBV7-7 and TRBJ1-3, is GAGVSQSPRYKVTKRGQDVTLRCDPISSHATLYWYQQALGQGPEFLTYFNYEAQPDKSGLPSDRFSAERPEGSISTLTIQRTEQRDSAMYRCASSLSSGNTIYFGEGSWLTVV.

This clone has just one count. The chain uses TRBV10-1 and TRBJ1-1, with 10 positions matching TRBD1. V was clipped by 4 bases and J by 0 bases; unmatched bases: 8. The length of the CDR3 is 17 residues. Germline-derived CDR1 and CDR2 are WNHNN and SYGVQD (reference sequence). The CDR3 DNA follows: TGCGCCAGCAGTGGGGGGGACAGGGGAAAGATGAACACTGAAGCTTTCTTT. Its translation: CASSGGDRGKMNTEAFF.

The chain recombines TRBV6-1 with TRBJ2-7; a possible D gene is TRBD1 (5 bases). V was shortened by 5 bases and J by 2 bases, with 10 bases between the two germline ends. The CDR3 consists of 13 residues. The germline gives CDR1 MNHNS, CDR2 SASEGT. This CDR3 reads CASSHRWAYEQYF. The CDR3 bases are TGTGCCAGCAGTCACAGGTGGGCCTACGAGCAGTACTTC.

This clone has only a few counts. V usage is TRBV6-1 and J usage is TRBJ2-1, with D perhaps matching TRBD1 (5 bases). This CDR3 has 11 residues. V was trimmed by 6 bases and J by 15 bases, leaving 15 bases between them. The germline gives CDR1 MNHNS, CDR2 SASEGT. The chain's CDR3 is CASSGSGQAFF. Here the CDR3 DNA reads TGTGCCAGCAGCGGCTCAGGGCAGGCGTTCTTC.

The chain uses TRBV7-2 and TRBJ2-1, with 9 bases matching TRBD1. The germline CDR1 and CDR2 sequences are SGHTA and FQGNSA. J was trimmed by 6 bases and V by 6 bases; bases with no gene match: 9. The CDR3 is 15 residues long. The DNA of the CDR3 is TGTGCCAGCAGGCCCCCCGGGACAGGGACCAATGAGCAGTTCTTC. Its protein product is CASRPPGTGTNEQFF.

This chain links TRBV4-1 with TRBJ1-1, with 8 bases fitting TRBD1. This CDR3 is built from 15 residues. Germline V gives CDR1 MGHRA, CDR2 YSYEKL. J was trimmed by 5 bases and V by 4 bases; bases with no gene match: 9. The CDR3 loop is CASSPHDRGKTEAFF. The DNA of the CDR3 is TGCGCCAGCAGCCCCCATGACAGGGGCAAGACTGAAGCTTTCTTT.

The rearrangement links TRBV6-5 to TRBJ1-1, with D possibly matching TRBD1 (5 bases). This CDR3 spans 14 amino acids. Germline V gene lookup returns CDR1 MNHEY and CDR2 SVGAGI. Trimming cost V 2 bases and J 1 base, with 8 bases left between them. The chain's CDR3 is CASSYLTGNTEAFF. The CDR3 DNA is TGTGCCAGCAGTTACCTAACAGGGAACACTGAAGCTTTCTTT.

This clone has ten or more counts. The V call is TRBV6-1, the J call TRBJ2-1; D is undetermined. The CDR3 has 11 amino acids. Trimming took off 5 bases at V and 7 bases at J, with 6 bases between the two ends. Germline V gives CDR1 MNHNS, CDR2 SASEGT. The CDR3, as DNA: TGTGCCAGCAGTCCTAGAAATGAGCAGTTCTTC. Protein: CASSPRNEQFF.

V and J are TRBV5-1 and TRBJ1-4, with D perhaps TRBD1 (6 bases). Trimming took 1 base from V and 8 from J, leaving 9 bases between them. This CDR3 has 13 amino acids. Germline V CDR1 and CDR2: SGHRS, YFSETQ. Here the CDR3 reads CASSLSGGEKLFF. The CDR3 DNA reads as TGCGCCAGCAGCTTGTCTGGGGGCGAAAAACTGTTTTTT.

The J gene is TRBJ1-2, the V gene TRBV6-5, with TRBD1 matching 10 bases. Per the germline V gene, CDR1 is MNHEY and CDR2 is SVGAGI. This CDR3 comprises 13 residues. V was pared by 5 bases and J by 7 bases, with 4 bases of the junction left unmatched. In DNA, the CDR3 is TGTGCCAGCAGTCAGGGACAGGGGATTGGCTACACCTTC. It codes for CASSQGQGIGYTF.

This clone was seen only once. This chain links TRBV5-4 with TRBJ2-1, with 12 nucleotides matching TRBD2. This CDR3 spans 15 amino acids. After removal of 1 base from V and 7 bases from J, the junction contained 3 bases not matched to a gene. Germline V gives CDR1 SGHNT, CDR2 YYREEE (reference sequence). In DNA, the CDR3 is TGTGCCAGCAGCTTGCAACTAGCGGGAGGAAATGAGCAGTTCTTC. Residues: CASSLQLAGGNEQFF.

A remark on this clone: Other DNA sequences in this sample translate to the same CDR3. The J gene is TRBJ1-5, the V gene TRBV9; D ambiguous. This CDR3 has 15 residues. CDR1 is SGDLS, CDR2 YYNGEE, per germline. V was cut by 0 bases and J by 1 base, with 8 bases left in between. CDR3 nucleotides: TGTGCCAGCAGCGTAGATGCGGGGAGCAATCAGCCCCAGCATTTT. Residues: CASSVDAGSNQPQHF.

The V gene is TRBV19, the J gene TRBJ1-5; maybe TRBD1 (5 bases). In germline, CDR1 is LNHDA, CDR2 SQIVND (reference sequence). The CDR3 contains 16 residues. Trimming left V 1 base short and J 1 base short, with 11 bases between. The chain's CDR3 is CASSIGRVSSNQPQHF. CDR3 coding DNA: TGTGCCAGTAGTATAGGCAGGGTCTCAAGCAATCAGCCCCAGCATTTT.

This sequence joins TRBV27 and TRBJ2-7; 13 nucleotides line up with TRBD2. CDR3 length: 18 amino acids. In germline, CDR1 is MNHEY, CDR2 SMNVEV (reference sequence). With V trimmed by 6 bases and J by 2 bases, 13 bases remained unmatched. CDR3 bases: TGTGCCAGCAGCCCGATAGGGTGGGGGACTAGCGGGACCTACGAGCAGTACTTC. As protein: CASSPIGWGTSGTYEQYF.